The 7 T cell receptor beta chains given below trace back to one sample, sequenced in a study of T cells after yellow fever vaccination. TCRdb re-analysed the 5' RACE reads in MiXCR, keeping a single row per CDR3 protein. The table lists 80,000 to 100,000 distinct CDR3 sequences, under 7% of them singletons. The sample consisted of CD8+ T cells sorted from PBMCs, taken 10 days after the yellow fever booster vaccination. The receptors come from a man younger than 35 who received the YFV17D yellow fever vaccine.

This clonotype has at least ten counts. CDR3 in DNA: TGTGCCAGCACAGGGGGGACCGGGGAGCTGTTTTTT. Translation gives CASTGGTGELFF. The chain recombines TRBV11-2 with TRBJ2-2; a possible D gene is TRBD1 (7 bases). This CDR3 comprises 12 residues. The V gene's germline CDR1 is SGHAT and CDR2 FQNNGV. Deletions cut 7 bases from V and 5 bases from J, with 8 bases between. Looking up the rest from reference TRBV11-2 and TRBJ2-2 gives the full variable domain: EAGVAQSPRYKIIEKRQSVAFWCNPISGHATLYWYQQILGQGPKLLIQFQNNGVVDDSQLPKDRFSAERLKGVDSTLKIQPAKLEDSAVYLCASTGGTGELFFGEGSRLTVL.

In its sample, this clonotype was seen a few times. V and J are TRBV27 and TRBJ1-5; maybe TRBD1 (5 bases). CDR3 size: 14 residues. The V end lost 0 bases, the J end lost 3 bases, and 6 bases lay between the germline ends. Germline CDR1 and CDR2: MNHEY and SMNVEV (reference sequence). CDR3 loop: CASSLSGDNQPQHF. In DNA, the CDR3 is TGTGCCAGCAGTTTATCAGGGGACAATCAGCCCCAGCATTTT.

This clonotype has a handful of counts. The chain is built from TRBV9 and TRBJ1-1, with D perhaps matching TRBD1 (6 bases). From germline, CDR1 is SGDLS and CDR2 YYNGEE. Trimming stripped 3 bases from V and 0 bases from J, with 12 bases between. This CDR3 is built from 15 residues. The CDR3 coding sequence is TGTGCCAGCAGCGCCACGGGACACATGAACACTGAAGCTTTCTTT. It yields the protein CASSATGHMNTEAFF.

This clonotype was counted a few times. The gene calls are TRBV7-6 and TRBJ1-1; D is perhaps TRBD1 (5 bases). Trimming took 5 bases from V and 4 from J, leaving 14 bases between them. The V gene's germline CDR1 is SGHVS and CDR2 FNYEAQ. The CDR3 consists of 14 residues. The CDR3 loop reads CASSRAPGSTEAFF. DNA of the CDR3: TGTGCCAGCAGCCGCGCTCCAGGGTCCACTGAAGCTTTCTTT.

This chain connects TRBV7-9 to TRBJ2-1, with 7 bases identical to TRBD1. Losses at the gene ends were 5 bases for V and 4 bases for J; bases not matched to a gene: 8. The CDR3 runs 15 residues. In germline, CDR1 is SEHNR, CDR2 FQNEAQ (reference sequence). This CDR3 is CASSADRVRYNEQFF. The CDR3 nucleotides are TGTGCCAGCAGCGCCGACAGGGTGCGGTACAATGAGCAGTTCTTC.

J is TRBJ2-3 and V is TRBV23-1; 8 positions match TRBD1. TRBV23-1 is an ORF, and what it does is uncertain. Trimming cost V 5 bases and J 6 bases; bases outside gene matches: 10. The CDR3 loop spans 15 amino acids. CDR3 nucleotides: TGCGCCAGCAGTTTTACTGGACAGGGCGCGGATACGCAGTATTTT. Translated: CASSFTGQGADTQYF.

V gene TRBV19 combines with J gene TRBJ1-5, with 8 bases lining up with TRBD1. In germline, CDR1 is LNHDA, CDR2 SQIVND (reference sequence). CDR3 length: 14 amino acids. The ends lost 10 bases at V and 4 bases at J; junction bases unmatched: 9. Here the CDR3 DNA reads TGTGCCACCGCGACAGGGGTCGGGAATCAGCCCCAGCATTTT. Its translation: CATATGVGNQPQHF.